A selection of T cell receptor beta chains follows, all from one sample in a study of Ad26.COV2.S vaccination and SARS-CoV-2 variants. Some clones are missing from TCRdb's copy, which holds only in-frame ones; the method was immunoSEQ multiplex PCR. The sample holds about 350,000 clones, approximately 84% seen once. The sequenced sample was peripheral blood, obtained in a trial of Ad26.COV2.S vaccine versus placebo. The receptors come from a person between 18 and 65 years old who received the Ad26.COV2.S COVID-19 vaccine or a placebo. CDR3s include the opening cysteine and the closing phenylalanine or tryptophan. Each record gives: clone size, V gene, D gene, J gene, CDR3 DNA, CDR3 protein. A D gene is named only where the DNA matches it firmly. Size is stated for part of the rows, as once, few or many counts, or as a class when the clone is expanded.

clone size: NA
V gene: TRBV12-5
D gene: TRBD1
J gene: TRBJ1-5
CDR3 DNA: TGTGCTAGTGCCCCCGGGACAGGTAATCAGCCCCAGCATTTT
CDR3 protein: CASAPGTGNQPQHF

clone size: few
V gene: TRBV6-4
D gene: NA
J gene: TRBJ2-7
CDR3 DNA: TGTGCCAGCCAAGCTCGGGGGCGCTCCTACGAGCAGTACTTC
CDR3 protein: CASQARGRSYEQYF

clone size: NA
V gene: TRBV5-5
D gene: NA
J gene: TRBJ2-2
CDR3 DNA: TGTGCCAGCAGCTTGGCGGGGGTAAAGATGGCCGGGGAGCTGTTTTTT
CDR3 protein: CASSLAGVKMAGELFF

clone size: NA
V gene: TRBV14
D gene: TRBD1
J gene: TRBJ2-3
CDR3 DNA: TGTGCCAGCAGCCGACAGGGTTTGGGGTCATCTAGCACAGATACGCAGTATTTT
CDR3 protein: CASSRQGLGSSSTDTQYF

clone size: NA
V gene: TRBV7-9
D gene: NA
J gene: TRBJ2-5
CDR3 DNA: TGTGCCAGCTGCAGGGAGTTGGAAGAGACCCAGTACTTC
CDR3 protein: CASCRELEETQYF

clone size: NA
V gene: TRBV6-6
D gene: NA
J gene: TRBJ2-5
CDR3 DNA: TGTGCCAGCAGCCGGGACATTCAAGAGACCCAGTACTTC
CDR3 protein: CASSRDIQETQYF

clone size: NA
V gene: TRBV11-2
D gene: TRBD2
J gene: TRBJ2-7
CDR3 DNA: TGTGCCAGCACCTGGGGGGGGTTTTCCGAGCAGTACTTC
CDR3 protein: CASTWGGFSEQYF

clone size: NA
V gene: TRBV27
D gene: NA
J gene: TRBJ1-2
CDR3 DNA: TGTGCCAGCAGCCCTGATGGGGGTGACTATGGCTACACCTTC
CDR3 protein: CASSPDGGDYGYTF

clone size: NA
V gene: TRBV5-1
D gene: NA
J gene: TRBJ1-4
CDR3 DNA: TGCGCCAGCAGCCCCGGCACCGGACCCAATGAAAAACTGTTTTTT
CDR3 protein: CASSPGTGPNEKLFF

clone size: once
V gene: TRBV9
D gene: TRBD1
J gene: TRBJ2-3
CDR3 DNA: TGTGCCAGCAGCTTTAGACAGGGGGCTACCGATACGCAGTATTTT
CDR3 protein: CASSFRQGATDTQYF

clone size: few
V gene: TRBV4-1
D gene: NA
J gene: TRBJ1-3
CDR3 DNA: TGCGCCAGCAGCCAAGTATTGGGAAACACCATATATTTT
CDR3 protein: CASSQVLGNTIYF

clone size: NA
V gene: TRBV27
D gene: NA
J gene: TRBJ1-2
CDR3 DNA: TGTGCCAGCAGTTCATTTGACGGCCGCTATGGCTACACCTTC
CDR3 protein: CASSSFDGRYGYTF

clone size: NA
V gene: TRBV27
D gene: NA
J gene: TRBJ2-4
CDR3 DNA: TGTGCCAGCAGTTCGATAGCCAAAAACATTCAGTACTTC
CDR3 protein: CASSSIAKNIQYF

clone size: once
V gene: TRBV9
D gene: TRBD1
J gene: TRBJ2-5
CDR3 DNA: TGTGCCAGCAGCGCCGGACAGGGAGAGGAGACCCAGTACTTC
CDR3 protein: CASSAGQGEETQYF

clone size: few
V gene: TRBV7-9
D gene: NA
J gene: TRBJ2-7
CDR3 DNA: TGTGCCAGCAGCTACGGGGCCGAGACATCCTACGAGCAGTACTTC
CDR3 protein: CASSYGAETSYEQYF

clone size: NA
V gene: TRBV10-3
D gene: TRBD2
J gene: TRBJ2-2
CDR3 DNA: TGTGCCATCAGCGGAAGGGCTAGCGGGAACACCGGGGAGCTGTTTTTT
CDR3 protein: CAISGRASGNTGELFF

clone size: NA
V gene: TRBV27
D gene: NA
J gene: TRBJ2-4
CDR3 DNA: TGTGCCAGCAGTTTCTCCTCGGGGATGGGGAACATTCAGTACTTC
CDR3 protein: CASSFSSGMGNIQYF

clone size: NA
V gene: TRBV20-1
D gene: NA
J gene: TRBJ2-1
CDR3 DNA: TGCAGTGCTAGTGCATCGGCTACCGCTTGGGAGCAGTTCTTC
CDR3 protein: CSASASATAWEQFF

clone size: NA
V gene: TRBV10-1
D gene: NA
J gene: TRBJ2-2
CDR3 DNA: TGCGCCAGCAGTGGGCTCACCGGGGAGCTGTTTTTT
CDR3 protein: CASSGLTGELFF

clone size: NA
V gene: TRBV6-4
D gene: TRBD1
J gene: TRBJ2-2
CDR3 DNA: TGTGCCAGCAGCGGGACAGCCACCGGGGAGCTGTTTTTT
CDR3 protein: CASSGTATGELFF

clone size: once
V gene: TRBV7-9
D gene: NA
J gene: TRBJ2-7
CDR3 DNA: TGTGCCAGCAGCCTCTCGGCGGGACTGGACGAGCAGTACTTC
CDR3 protein: CASSLSAGLDEQYF

clone size: NA
V gene: TRBV19
D gene: NA
J gene: TRBJ2-7
CDR3 DNA: TGTGCCAGTAGTCTAGGACAGAGATACTACGAGCAGTACTTC
CDR3 protein: CASSLGQRYYEQYF

clone size: NA
V gene: TRBV9
D gene: NA
J gene: TRBJ1-1
CDR3 DNA: TGTGCCAGCAGCGTAGACCCGGGGGGGAGCACTGAAGCTTTCTTT
CDR3 protein: CASSVDPGGSTEAFF

clone size: few
V gene: TRBV28
D gene: TRBD1
J gene: TRBJ1-6
CDR3 DNA: TGTGCCAGCCAAGGGACAGGGCATTCACCCCTCCACTTT
CDR3 protein: CASQGTGHSPLHF

clone size: NA
V gene: TRBV6-5
D gene: NA
J gene: TRBJ1-6
CDR3 DNA: TGTGCCAGCAGTTACTATGTCAGCTCACCCCTCCACTTT
CDR3 protein: CASSYYVSSPLHF

clone size: few
V gene: TRBV5-6
D gene: NA
J gene: TRBJ2-3
CDR3 DNA: TGTGCCAGCAGCCCCGGGGACCTTAGCACAGATACGCAGTATTTT
CDR3 protein: CASSPGDLSTDTQYF

clone size: NA
V gene: TRBV7-2
D gene: TRBD2
J gene: TRBJ2-5
CDR3 DNA: TGTGCCAGCAGCTTAGTAGCGGGAGTCCAAGAGACCCAGTACTTC
CDR3 protein: CASSLVAGVQETQYF

clone size: NA
V gene: TRBV6-2/TRBV6-3
D gene: NA
J gene: TRBJ1-1
CDR3 DNA: TGTGCCAGCAGTTACAAAGCAAATGGTTTAGCTTTCTTT
CDR3 protein: CASSYKANGLAFF

clone size: once
V gene: TRBV28
D gene: NA
J gene: TRBJ2-4
CDR3 DNA: TGTGCCAGCAGCGGGGGAGCGGGCTATGGTACCAAAAACATTCAGTACTTC
CDR3 protein: CASSGGAGYGTKNIQYF

clone size: NA
V gene: TRBV14
D gene: NA
J gene: TRBJ2-2
CDR3 DNA: TGTGCCAGCAGCCAAATGCTAGCATGGGACACCGGGGAGCTGTTTTTT
CDR3 protein: CASSQMLAWDTGELFF

clone size: NA
V gene: TRBV18
D gene: NA
J gene: TRBJ2-2
CDR3 DNA: TGTGCCAGCTCACCACAACAGGGGAGGTTCACCGGGGAGCTGTTTTTT
CDR3 protein: CASSPQQGRFTGELFF

clone size: NA
V gene: TRBV30
D gene: NA
J gene: TRBJ2-7
CDR3 DNA: TGTGCCTGGAGTCCTGAGCTGAGAGAGCAGTACTTC
CDR3 protein: CAWSPELREQYF

clone size: NA
V gene: TRBV28
D gene: NA
J gene: TRBJ2-6
CDR3 DNA: TGTGCCAGCAGGTACGGGCCCCCCCCCAACGTCCTGACTTTC
CDR3 protein: CASRYGPPPNVLTF

clone size: NA
V gene: TRBV7-9
D gene: NA
J gene: TRBJ1-1
CDR3 DNA: TGTGCCAGCAGCTTCACCGACAGCATGAACACTGAAGCTTTCTTT
CDR3 protein: CASSFTDSMNTEAFF

clone size: NA
V gene: TRBV5-1
D gene: TRBD2
J gene: TRBJ2-3
CDR3 DNA: TGCGCCAGCAGCTTGGGCGTTTTAGCGGGAGTGGGAGAAACGCAGTATTTT
CDR3 protein: CASSLGVLAGVGETQYF

clone size: NA
V gene: TRBV2
D gene: TRBD2
J gene: TRBJ2-7
CDR3 DNA: TGTGCCAGCAGTGGACTAGCGGGACGCTCCTACGAGCAGTACTTC
CDR3 protein: CASSGLAGRSYEQYF

clone size: NA
V gene: TRBV28
D gene: NA
J gene: TRBJ2-2
CDR3 DNA: TGTGCCAGCGGCCTGCTTGGGGACACCGGGGAGCTGTTTTTT
CDR3 protein: CASGLLGDTGELFF

clone size: once
V gene: TRBV28
D gene: NA
J gene: TRBJ2-4
CDR3 DNA: TGTGCCAGCAATAAAGTGGGGGATTTCAAAAACATTCAGTACTTC
CDR3 protein: CASNKVGDFKNIQYF

clone size: NA
V gene: TRBV5-1
D gene: TRBD1
J gene: TRBJ2-5
CDR3 DNA: TGCGCCAGCAGCTGGGGCGACAGGGGTGGAGAGACCCAGTACTTC
CDR3 protein: CASSWGDRGGETQYF

clone size: NA
V gene: TRBV9
D gene: NA
J gene: TRBJ2-3
CDR3 DNA: TGTGCCAGCAGCGTAGGAAGGGTATCAGATACGCAGTATTTT
CDR3 protein: CASSVGRVSDTQYF